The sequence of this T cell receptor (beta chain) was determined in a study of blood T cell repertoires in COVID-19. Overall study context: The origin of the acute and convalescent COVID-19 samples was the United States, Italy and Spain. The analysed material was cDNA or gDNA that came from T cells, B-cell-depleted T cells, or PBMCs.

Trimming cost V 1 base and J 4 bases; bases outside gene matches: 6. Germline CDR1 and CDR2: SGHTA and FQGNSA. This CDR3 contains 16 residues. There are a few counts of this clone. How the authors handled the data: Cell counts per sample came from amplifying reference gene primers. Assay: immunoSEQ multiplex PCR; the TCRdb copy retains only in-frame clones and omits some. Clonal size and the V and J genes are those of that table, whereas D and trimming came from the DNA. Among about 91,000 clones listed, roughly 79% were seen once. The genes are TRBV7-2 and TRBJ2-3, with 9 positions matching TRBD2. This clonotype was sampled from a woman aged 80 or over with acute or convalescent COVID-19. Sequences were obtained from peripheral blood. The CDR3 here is CASSLDGGRASDTQYF. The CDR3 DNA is TGTGCCAGCAGCTTAGACGGCGGGAGGGCGTCAGATACGCAGTATTTT.